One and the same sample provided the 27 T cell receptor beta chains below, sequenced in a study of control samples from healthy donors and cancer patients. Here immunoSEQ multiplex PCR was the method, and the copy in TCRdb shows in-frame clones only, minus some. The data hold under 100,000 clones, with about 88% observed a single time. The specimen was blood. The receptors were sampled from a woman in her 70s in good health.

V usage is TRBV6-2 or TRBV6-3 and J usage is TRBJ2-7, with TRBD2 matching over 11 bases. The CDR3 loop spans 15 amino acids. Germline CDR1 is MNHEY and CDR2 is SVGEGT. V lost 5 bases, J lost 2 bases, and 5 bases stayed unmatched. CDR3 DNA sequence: TGTGCCAGCAGTCGGACTAGCGGGCAAGCCTACGAGCAGTACTTC. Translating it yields CASSRTSGQAYEQYF.

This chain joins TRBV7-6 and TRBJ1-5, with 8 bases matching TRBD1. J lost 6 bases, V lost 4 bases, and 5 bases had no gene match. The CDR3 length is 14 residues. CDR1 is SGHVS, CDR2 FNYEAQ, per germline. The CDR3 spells CASSSTGGGQPQHF. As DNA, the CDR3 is TGTGCCAGCAGCTCTACAGGGGGTGGTCAGCCCCAGCATTTT. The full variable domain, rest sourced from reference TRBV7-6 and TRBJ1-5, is GAGVSQSPRYKVTKRGQDVALRCDPISGHVSLYWYRQALGQGPEFLTYFNYEAQQDKSGLPNDRFSAERPEGSISTLTIQRTEQRDSAMYRCASSSTGGGQPQHFGDGTRLSIL.

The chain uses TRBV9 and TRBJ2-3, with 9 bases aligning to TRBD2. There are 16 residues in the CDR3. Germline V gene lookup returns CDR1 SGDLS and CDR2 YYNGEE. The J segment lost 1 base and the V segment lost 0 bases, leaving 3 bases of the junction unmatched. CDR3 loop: CASSVALAGGTDTQYF. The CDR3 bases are TGTGCCAGCAGCGTAGCTTTAGCGGGAGGCACAGATACGCAGTATTTT.

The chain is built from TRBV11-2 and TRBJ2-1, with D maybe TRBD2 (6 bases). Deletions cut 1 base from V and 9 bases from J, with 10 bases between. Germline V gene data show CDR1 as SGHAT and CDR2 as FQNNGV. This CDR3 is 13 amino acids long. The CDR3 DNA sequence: TGTGCCAGCAGCTTAGGAATGGGGGGTGAGCAGTTCTTC. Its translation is CASSLGMGGEQFF.

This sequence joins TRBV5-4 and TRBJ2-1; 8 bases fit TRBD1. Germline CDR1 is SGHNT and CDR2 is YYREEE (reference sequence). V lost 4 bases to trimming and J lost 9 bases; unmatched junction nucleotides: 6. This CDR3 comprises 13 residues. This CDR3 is CASSPGQGSEQFF. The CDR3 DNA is TGTGCCAGCAGCCCCGGACAGGGAAGTGAGCAGTTCTTC.

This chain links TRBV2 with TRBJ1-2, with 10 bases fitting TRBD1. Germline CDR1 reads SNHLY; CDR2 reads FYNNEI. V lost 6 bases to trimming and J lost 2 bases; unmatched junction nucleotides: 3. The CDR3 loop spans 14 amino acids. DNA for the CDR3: TGTGCCAGCAGGACAGGGGGCAGGAACTATGGCTACACCTTC. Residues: CASRTGGRNYGYTF.

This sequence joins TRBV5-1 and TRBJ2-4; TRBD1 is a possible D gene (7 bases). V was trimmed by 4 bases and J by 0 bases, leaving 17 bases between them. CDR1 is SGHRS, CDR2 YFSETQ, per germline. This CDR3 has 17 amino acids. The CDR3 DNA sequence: TGCGCCAGCAGCCTCCAGGGGGGCGGCCTAGCCAAAAACATTCAGTACTTC. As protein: CASSLQGGGLAKNIQYF.

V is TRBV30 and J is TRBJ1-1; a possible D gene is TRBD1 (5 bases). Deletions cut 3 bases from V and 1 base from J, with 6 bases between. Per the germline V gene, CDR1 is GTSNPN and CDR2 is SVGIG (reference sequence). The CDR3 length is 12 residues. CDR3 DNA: TGTGCCTGGAGAGGGGCGAACACTGAAGCTTTCTTT. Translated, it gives CAWRGANTEAFF.

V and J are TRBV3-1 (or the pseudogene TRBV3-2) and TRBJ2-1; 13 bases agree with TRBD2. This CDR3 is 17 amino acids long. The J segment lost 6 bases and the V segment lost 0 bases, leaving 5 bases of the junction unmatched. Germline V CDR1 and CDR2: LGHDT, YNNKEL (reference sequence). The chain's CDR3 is CASSQEGLAGWGNEQFF. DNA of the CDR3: TGTGCCAGCAGCCAAGAGGGACTAGCGGGGTGGGGCAATGAGCAGTTCTTC.

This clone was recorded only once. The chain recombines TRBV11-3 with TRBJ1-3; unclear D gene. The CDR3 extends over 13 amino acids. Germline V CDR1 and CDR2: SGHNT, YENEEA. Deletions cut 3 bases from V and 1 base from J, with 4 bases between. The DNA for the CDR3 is TGTGCCAGCAGCTTGGGGTCTGGAAACACCATATATTTT. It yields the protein CASSLGSGNTIYF.

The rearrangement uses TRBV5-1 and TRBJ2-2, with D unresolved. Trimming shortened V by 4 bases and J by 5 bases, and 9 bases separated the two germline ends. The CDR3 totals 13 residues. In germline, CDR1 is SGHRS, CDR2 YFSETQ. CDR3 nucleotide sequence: TGCGCCAGCAGCCCTGGGTTGACCGGGGAGCTGTTTTTT. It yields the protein CASSPGLTGELFF.

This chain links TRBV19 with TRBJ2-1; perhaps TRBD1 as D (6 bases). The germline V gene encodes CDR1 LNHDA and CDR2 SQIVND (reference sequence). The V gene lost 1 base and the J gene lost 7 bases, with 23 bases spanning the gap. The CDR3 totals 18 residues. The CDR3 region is CASSIVEGQPSFGNEQFF. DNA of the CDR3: TGTGCCAGTAGTATAGTCGAAGGACAGCCCTCCTTTGGGAATGAGCAGTTCTTC.

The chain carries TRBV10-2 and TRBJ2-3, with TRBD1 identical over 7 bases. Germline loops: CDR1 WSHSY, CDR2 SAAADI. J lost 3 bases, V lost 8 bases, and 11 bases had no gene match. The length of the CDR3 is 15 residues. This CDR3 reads CASYLGGLGTDTQYF. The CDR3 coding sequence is TGCGCCAGCTATCTAGGGGGCCTGGGTACAGATACGCAGTATTTT.

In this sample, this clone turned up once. Written as DNA, the CDR3 is TGTGCCAGCAGCTTGGTTACAGATACGCAGTATTTT. This gives the protein CASSLVTDTQYF. The chain employs TRBV5-8 and TRBJ2-3; D uncertain. The V end was cut by 0 bases, the J end by 3 bases, with 2 bases between. Germline loops: CDR1 SGHTS, CDR2 YDEGEE. This CDR3 contains 12 residues.

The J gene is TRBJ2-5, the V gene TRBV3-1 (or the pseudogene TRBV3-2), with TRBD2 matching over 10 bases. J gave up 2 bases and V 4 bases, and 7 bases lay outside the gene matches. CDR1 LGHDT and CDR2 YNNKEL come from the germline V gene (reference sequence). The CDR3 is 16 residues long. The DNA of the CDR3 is TGTGCCAGCAGCCTCCGTGGAGCGGGGGGGCAAGAGACCCAGTACTTC. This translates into CASSLRGAGGQETQYF.

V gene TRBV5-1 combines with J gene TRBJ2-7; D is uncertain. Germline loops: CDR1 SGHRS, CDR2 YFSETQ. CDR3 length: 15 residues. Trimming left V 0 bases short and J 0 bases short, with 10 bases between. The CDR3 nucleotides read TGCGCCAGCAGCTTGGTGTCGGGTAGCTCCTACGAGCAGTACTTC. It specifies CASSLVSGSSYEQYF. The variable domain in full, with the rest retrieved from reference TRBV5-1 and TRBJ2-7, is KAGVTQTPRYLIKTRGQQVTLSCSPISGHRSVSWYQQTPGQGLQFLFEYFSETQRNKGNFPGRFSGRQFSNSRSEMNVSTLELGDSALYLCASSLVSGSSYEQYFGPGTRLTVT.

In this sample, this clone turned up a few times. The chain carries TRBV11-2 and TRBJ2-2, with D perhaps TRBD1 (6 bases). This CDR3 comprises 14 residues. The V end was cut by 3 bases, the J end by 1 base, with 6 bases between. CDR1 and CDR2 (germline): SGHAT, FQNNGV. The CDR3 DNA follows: TGTGCCAGCAGCTTGGGACAGAACACCGGGGAGCTGTTTTTT. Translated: CASSLGQNTGELFF.

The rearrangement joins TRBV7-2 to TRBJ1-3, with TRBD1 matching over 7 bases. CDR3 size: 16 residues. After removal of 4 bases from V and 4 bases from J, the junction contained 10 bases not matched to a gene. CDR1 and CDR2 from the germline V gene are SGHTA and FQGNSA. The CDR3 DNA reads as TGTGCCAGCAGCTCCTACGGACAGGTGGGGGGAAACACCATATATTTT. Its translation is CASSSYGQVGGNTIYF. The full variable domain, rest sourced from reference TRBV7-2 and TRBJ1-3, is GAGVSQSPSNKVTEKGKDVELRCDPISGHTALYWYRQSLGQGLEFLIYFQGNSAPDKSGLPSDRFSAERTGGSVSTLTIQRTQQEDSAVYLCASSSYGQVGGNTIYFGEGSWLTVV.

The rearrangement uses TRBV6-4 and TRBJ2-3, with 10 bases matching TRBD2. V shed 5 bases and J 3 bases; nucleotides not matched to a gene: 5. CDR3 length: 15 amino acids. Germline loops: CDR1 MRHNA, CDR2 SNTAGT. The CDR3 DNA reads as TGTGCCAGCAGTCCCGGGACTAGCGAGACAGATACGCAGTATTTT. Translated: CASSPGTSETDTQYF.

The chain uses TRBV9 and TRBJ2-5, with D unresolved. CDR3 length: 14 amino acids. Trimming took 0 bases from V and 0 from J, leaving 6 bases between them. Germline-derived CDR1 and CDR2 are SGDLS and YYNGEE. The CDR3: CASSVAGNQETQYF. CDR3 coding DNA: TGTGCCAGCAGCGTAGCTGGCAACCAAGAGACCCAGTACTTC. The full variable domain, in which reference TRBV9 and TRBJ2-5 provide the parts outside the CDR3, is DSGVTQTPKHLITATGQRVTLRCSPRSGDLSVYWYQQSLDQGLQFLIQYYNGEERAKGNILERFSAQQFPDLHSELNLSSLELGDSALYFCASSVAGNQETQYFGPGTRLLVL.

CDR3 amino acids: CASSEGAGYGYTF. The CDR3 region has the DNA TGCGCCAGCAGTGAGGGTGCCGGCTATGGCTACACCTTC. The chain couples TRBV10-1 to TRBJ1-2; D is ambiguous. Germline-derived CDR1 and CDR2 are WNHNN and SYGVQD (reference sequence). The CDR3 extends over 13 amino acids. Trimming pared 2 bases from V and 4 bases from J, leaving 8 bases between.

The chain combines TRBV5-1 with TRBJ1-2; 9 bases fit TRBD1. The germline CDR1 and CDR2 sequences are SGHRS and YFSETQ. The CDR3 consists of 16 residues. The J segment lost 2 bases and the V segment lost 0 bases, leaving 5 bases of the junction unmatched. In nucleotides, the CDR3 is TGCGCCAGCAGCTTGGAACAGGGGGCTATGAACTATGGCTACACCTTC. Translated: CASSLEQGAMNYGYTF.

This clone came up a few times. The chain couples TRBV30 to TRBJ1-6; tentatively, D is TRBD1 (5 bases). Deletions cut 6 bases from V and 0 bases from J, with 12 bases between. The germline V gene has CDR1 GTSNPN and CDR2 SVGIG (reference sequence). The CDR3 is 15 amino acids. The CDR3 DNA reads TGTGCCTGTCGAAGGGGACTCTCCTATAATTCACCCCTCCACTTT. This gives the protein CACRRGLSYNSPLHF.

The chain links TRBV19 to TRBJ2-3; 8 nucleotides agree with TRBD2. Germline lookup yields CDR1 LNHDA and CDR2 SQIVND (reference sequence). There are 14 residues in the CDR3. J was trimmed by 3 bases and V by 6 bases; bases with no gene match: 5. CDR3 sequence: CASRAAGATDTQYF. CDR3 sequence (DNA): TGTGCCAGTAGGGCAGCGGGAGCAACAGATACGCAGTATTTT.

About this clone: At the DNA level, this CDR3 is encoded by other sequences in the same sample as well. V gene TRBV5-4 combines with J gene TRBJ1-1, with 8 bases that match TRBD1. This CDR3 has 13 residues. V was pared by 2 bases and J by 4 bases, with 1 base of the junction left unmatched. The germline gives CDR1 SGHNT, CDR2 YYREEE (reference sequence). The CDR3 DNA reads TGTGCCAGCAGCTTACAGGGGGGCACTGAAGCTTTCTTT. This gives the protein CASSLQGGTEAFF.

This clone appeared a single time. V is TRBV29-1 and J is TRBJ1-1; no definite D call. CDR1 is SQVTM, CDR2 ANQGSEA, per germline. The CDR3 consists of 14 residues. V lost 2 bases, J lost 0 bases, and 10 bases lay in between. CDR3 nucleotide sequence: TGCAGCGTTGAAACCCCGGGGATGAACACTGAAGCTTTCTTT. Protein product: CSVETPGMNTEAFF.

The DNA for the CDR3 is TGTGCCAGCACAGGCCTCCCGGGACGAGGTGAAAAACTGTTTTTT. Protein product: CASTGLPGRGEKLFF. The V gene is TRBV2, the J gene TRBJ1-4; TRBD1 might be the D (5 bases). V shed 7 bases and J shed 7 bases, with 19 bases lying between them. Germline CDR1 and CDR2: SNHLY and FYNNEI. This CDR3 has 15 residues.